This entry is about one T cell receptor beta chain. Sorted-subset replicate PCRs used about 200 ng of genomic DNA. This amount corresponded to about 30,000 T cell genomes. Sequencing was performed with immunoSEQ multiplex PCR; in TCRdb, only in-frame clones are kept and a portion is missing. The sample carries roughly 640,000 clones, 97% recorded once. Naive CD4+ cells were CD45RA-selected; the remaining cells were memory. The sample is drawn from a study of shared clonotypes between healthy human individuals. Study background: Three plates each covered CD4 naive and memory; CD8 naive two, CD8 memory one.

The germline CDR1 and CDR2 sequences are SGHNT and YYREEE (reference sequence). Unmatched junction bases numbered 6, after V lost 4 bases and J lost 3 bases. The CDR3 extends over 14 amino acids. V usage is TRBV5-4 and J usage is TRBJ2-7; TRBD1 agrees at 8 bases. Source material: naive CD4+ T cells sorted from blood. Subset here: CD45RA+ positively selected. The receptor's source is a woman in her twenties or thirties in good health. CDR3 region: CASSPGTGFYEQYF. CDR3 DNA sequence: TGTGCCAGCAGCCCCGGGACAGGCTTCTACGAGCAGTACTTC.